The entry below gives a single T cell receptor (beta chain) sequence along with its context. Antigen specificity is unknown. Germline loops: CDR1 WSHSY, CDR2 SAAADI. Trimming took 6 bases from V and 3 from J; bases not matched to a gene: 11. This CDR3 is built from 16 residues. Unique molecular identifiers were incorporated into the prepared TCRbeta library. TCRdb re-analysed the PCR reads in MiXCR, keeping a single row per CDR3 protein. The profile covers about 510,000 distinct CDR3 sequences, with about an eighth appearing a single time and around 15% taken by the ten largest. This sample was included in a study of T-cell reconstitution after alpha-beta-depleted transplantation in children. Points from the study as a whole: By one year post-transplant, T-cell counts and diversity largely arose from T cells that were newly produced. Recipient T cells and thymic progenitors that survived gave rise to the high TCRbeta diversity observed at day 60 in some patients.

The receptor comes from a female patient aged 2-15 years who had a stem cell transplant for aplastic anemia, so the T cells may come from the graft donor. The sample was PBMCs, mostly from graft donor cells, taken 180 days after TCRalphabeta/CD19-depleted stem cell transplant. This chain links TRBV10-2 with TRBJ2-7; 10 bases are a match to TRBD2. The CDR3 is CASSQEGGLASYEQYF. In DNA, the CDR3 is TGCGCCAGCAGCCAGGAGGGGGGACTAGCGAGCTACGAGCAGTACTTC.